This T cell receptor beta chain is from a study of T cell changes during pregnancy in multiple sclerosis. The CDR3 loop spans 16 amino acids. The V gene's germline CDR1 is MNHNS and CDR2 SASEGT. Trimming removed 0 bases at V and 2 bases at J, with 11 bases between. Generated by immunoSEQ multiplex PCR, the TCRdb table keeps only in-frame clones and is missing some. The repertoire holds 30,000 to 45,000 clones, with over 75% as singletons. V and J are TRBV6-1 and TRBJ2-1; maybe TRBD1 (6 bases). The sequencing used CD4+ T cells from peripheral blood mononuclear cells, collected before pregnancy. The receptor was derived from a female donor with multiple sclerosis, enrolled in a pregnancy study. In nucleotides, the CDR3 is TGTGCCAGCAGTGAAGCGCTGGCAGGGGCCTACAATGAGCAGTTCTTC. Amino acid sequence: CASSEALAGAYNEQFF.